Following are 22 T cell receptor beta chains from one sample sequenced in a study of immune characteristics of hereditary and idiopathic chronic pancreatitis. This table comes from immunoSEQ multiplex PCR, and its TCRdb copy is limited to in-frame clones, with some not included. Counted here are about 15,000 clones, less than 85% occurring once; the ten biggest clones make up more than 13%. Patients having total pancreatectomy with islet autotransplantation provided the chronic pancreatitis pancreas tissue. The sample was pancreas tissue with hereditary chronic pancreatitis. The receptors were gathered from a human donor with chronic pancreatitis.

Only one count was recorded for this clone. The chain recombines TRBV24-1 with TRBJ2-3; either TRBD1 or TRBD2 may fit D (5 bases each). This CDR3 spans 14 amino acids. CDR1 and CDR2 (germline): KGHDR, SFDVKD. V shed 7 bases and J shed 1 base, with 11 bases lying between them. CDR3 in amino acids: CATRSQGGTDTQYF. CDR3 nucleotide sequence: TGTGCCACCAGATCGCAGGGAGGCACAGATACGCAGTATTTT.

The genes are TRBV5-1 and TRBJ2-7, with 11 bases that match TRBD1. The CDR3 runs 14 residues. From germline, CDR1 is SGHRS and CDR2 YFSETQ. The V segment lost 4 bases and the J segment 4 bases; nucleotides outside the gene matches: 4. This CDR3 reads CASSQGQGVYEQYF. The CDR3 region has the DNA TGCGCCAGCAGCCAGGGACAGGGGGTTTACGAGCAGTACTTC.

This sequence joins TRBV12-3 or TRBV12-4 and TRBJ1-6; TRBD1 is a possible D gene (6 bases). This CDR3 is built from 13 residues. V was shortened by 7 bases and J by 10 bases, with 14 bases between the two germline ends. CDR3 region: CASMARGGSPLHF. CDR3 nucleotide sequence: TGTGCCAGCATGGCCAGGGGAGGCTCACCCCTCCACTTT.

This chain links TRBV19 with TRBJ1-1, with a weak D call TRBD1 (5 bases). CDR3 length: 13 residues. The germline V gene encodes CDR1 LNHDA and CDR2 SQIVND (reference sequence). V shed 3 bases and J shed 3 bases, with 8 bases lying between them. In nucleotides, the CDR3 is TGTGCCAGTAGTATTAAAGGGGACACTGAAGCTTTCTTT. It translates to CASSIKGDTEAFF.

V is TRBV6-5 and J is TRBJ2-3; TRBD2 is a possible D gene (5 bases). CDR1 is MNHEY and CDR2 is SVGAGI in the germline V gene. The length of the CDR3 is 13 residues. V was trimmed by 6 bases and J by 1 base, leaving 8 bases between them. CDR3 sequence: CASSALGTDTQYF. As DNA, the CDR3 is TGTGCCAGCAGCGCACTAGGCACAGATACGCAGTATTTT.

V is TRBV29-1 and J is TRBJ2-4; 9 bases align to TRBD1. CDR1 and CDR2 from the germline V gene are SQVTM and ANQGSEA. V was pared by 4 bases and J by 1 base, with 5 bases of the junction left unmatched. This CDR3 comprises 15 residues. As DNA, the CDR3 is TGCAGCGTTGGGGGACAGGGACGCGCCAAAAACATTCAGTACTTC. It specifies CSVGGQGRAKNIQYF.

V and J are TRBV29-1 and TRBJ2-3; TRBD2 is a possible D gene (6 bases). This CDR3 comprises 15 residues. Germline V gives CDR1 SQVTM, CDR2 ANQGSEA. The V end was cut by 4 bases, the J end by 1 base, with 15 bases between. The CDR3 protein is CSVARQRARTDTQYF. The CDR3, as DNA: TGCAGCGTTGCTCGACAGCGGGCCCGCACAGATACGCAGTATTTT.

The CDR3 DNA reads as TGTGCCAGCAGTGAAGTAGAGAACACTGAAGCTTTCTTT. This sequence encodes CASSEVENTEAFF. The rearrangement links TRBV2 to TRBJ1-1; no firm D call. The CDR3 is made up of 13 amino acids. V lost 1 base, J lost 1 base, and 4 bases lay in between. Germline V gives CDR1 SNHLY, CDR2 FYNNEI.

The chain is built from TRBV18 and TRBJ1-1, with 11 bases fitting TRBD1. After removal of 3 bases from V and 3 bases from J, the junction contained 3 bases not matched to a gene. In germline, CDR1 is KGHSH, CDR2 LQKENI. The CDR3 has 15 amino acids. For the CDR3, the DNA is TGTGCCAGCTCACCGGGACAGGGGGGGTACACTGAAGCTTTCTTT. It is translated as CASSPGQGGYTEAFF.

The chain is built from TRBV6-5 and TRBJ2-3; tentatively, D is TRBD2 (6 bases). V was trimmed by 2 bases and J by 4 bases, leaving 7 bases between them. Germline values: CDR1 MNHEY, CDR2 SVGAGI. The CDR3 extends over 13 amino acids. CDR3 region: CASSYGGSDTQYF. In nucleotides, the CDR3 is TGTGCCAGCAGTTACGGGGGGTCAGATACGCAGTATTTT.

The gene calls are TRBV28 and TRBJ2-7, with a weak D call TRBD2 (5 bases). The CDR3 runs 15 residues. The V end lost 2 bases, the J end lost 6 bases, and 17 bases lay between the germline ends. The V gene's germline CDR1 is MDHEN and CDR2 SYDVKM. Here the CDR3 reads CASSLPNYESGEQYF. The CDR3 nucleotides read TGTGCCAGCAGTTTACCCAATTATGAGAGCGGCGAGCAGTACTTC.

The chain has TRBV12-3 or TRBV12-4 and TRBJ2-7, with D maybe TRBD2 (6 bases). Trimming stripped 3 bases from V and 9 bases from J, with 12 bases between. The CDR3 has 12 residues. DNA for the CDR3: TGTGCCAGCAGTTTGTGGAGGGTCGCGCAGTACTTC. It is translated as CASSLWRVAQYF.

The CDR3 reads CASSLWGTGGRNQPQHF. CDR3 nucleotide sequence: TGTGCCAGCAGTTTATGGGGGACAGGGGGTCGCAATCAGCCCCAGCATTTT. V usage is TRBV28 and J usage is TRBJ1-5; 11 nucleotides line up with TRBD1. The CDR3 is made up of 17 amino acids. CDR1 is MDHEN and CDR2 is SYDVKM in the germline V gene. V shed 0 bases and J 2 bases; nucleotides not matched to a gene: 3.

The chain links TRBV7-8 to TRBJ2-1; D remains unclear. The V end lost 5 bases, the J end lost 0 bases, and 11 bases lay between the germline ends. Germline lookup yields CDR1 SGHVS and CDR2 FQNEAQ. The CDR3 loop spans 15 amino acids. CDR3 sequence (DNA): TGTGCCAGCAGCCAGTACTGGAGCTCCTACAATGAGCAGTTCTTC. Amino acid sequence: CASSQYWSSYNEQFF.

The V and J genes are TRBV5-8 and TRBJ2-6, with 14 bases that match TRBD2. The CDR3 covers 17 residues. Germline V gene data show CDR1 as SGHTS and CDR2 as YDEGEE. J was trimmed by 2 bases and V by 4 bases; bases with no gene match: 2. The CDR3 DNA reads TGTGCCAGCAGCAAGGGACTAGCGGGAGCTGGGGCCAACGTCCTGACTTTC. Protein: CASSKGLAGAGANVLTF.

This clone appeared a single time. The V call is TRBV6-1, the J call TRBJ1-5; tentatively, D is TRBD1 (5 bases). CDR1 is MNHNS and CDR2 is SASEGT in the germline V gene. The CDR3 length is 15 residues. V was clipped by 2 bases and J by 4 bases, with 12 bases between them. For the CDR3, the DNA is TGTGCCAGCAGTGAATACACCTGGGGGAATCAGCCCCAGCATTTT. It specifies CASSEYTWGNQPQHF.

About this clone itself: At one of its ends the junction is not consistent with the germline gene, which may arise from a read error. J is TRBJ2-4 and V is TRBV3-1 (or the pseudogene TRBV3-2), with D perhaps matching TRBD1 or TRBD2 (6 bases each). The germline gives CDR1 LGHDT, CDR2 YNNKEL (reference sequence). The CDR3 contains 14 residues. The CDR3 region is CASSQDHLGRGHHF. For the CDR3, the DNA is TGTGCCAGCAGCCAAGATCATTTGGGACGGGGGCATCACTTC.

V is TRBV5-1 and J is TRBJ1-4; 7 positions match TRBD1. V dropped 4 bases and J dropped 0; count of bases not matched to a gene: 3. The CDR3 length is 15 residues. Germline V gene sequence: CDR1 SGHRS, CDR2 YFSETQ. CDR3 coding DNA: TGCGCCAGCAGCAGGCAGGGGGCAACTAATGAAAAACTGTTTTTT. This gives the protein CASSRQGATNEKLFF. The full variable domain, completed using reference TRBV5-1 and TRBJ1-4, is KAGVTQTPRYLIKTRGQQVTLSCSPISGHRSVSWYQQTPGQGLQFLFEYFSETQRNKGNFPGRFSGRQFSNSRSEMNVSTLELGDSALYLCASSRQGATNEKLFFGSGTQLSVL.

V gene TRBV6-4 combines with J gene TRBJ2-7; 9 positions agree with TRBD1. The CDR3 is 16 residues long. The J segment lost 6 bases and the V segment lost 3 bases, leaving 12 bases of the junction unmatched. Germline lookup yields CDR1 MRHNA and CDR2 SNTAGT. CDR3 sequence (DNA): TGTGCCAGCAGTGAACTTTCGGGACAGGGTTGGTCCGAGCAGTACTTC. Protein sequence: CASSELSGQGWSEQYF.

The chain uses TRBV6-6 and TRBJ2-1; maybe TRBD1 (6 bases). Germline-derived CDR1 and CDR2 are MNHNY and SVGAGI (reference sequence). This CDR3 spans 15 amino acids. V lost 6 bases and J lost 0, with 12 bases in between. The chain's CDR3 is CASSRTESSYNEQFF. The CDR3 DNA reads TGTGCCAGCAGCCGGACAGAGAGCTCCTACAATGAGCAGTTCTTC.

The gene calls are TRBV3-1 (or the pseudogene TRBV3-2) and TRBJ1-3, with 9 bases that match TRBD1. The CDR3 sequence is 15 residues long. Germline V gene lookup returns CDR1 LGHDT and CDR2 YNNKEL (reference sequence). After removal of 4 bases from V and 4 bases from J, the junction contained 5 bases not matched to a gene. The DNA for the CDR3 is TGTGCCAGCAGCCCCTGGGACAGGGAGGGAAACACCATATATTTT. It yields the protein CASSPWDREGNTIYF.

The genes are TRBV3-1 (or the pseudogene TRBV3-2) and TRBJ1-1, with TRBD1 identical over 10 bases. V gave up 4 bases and J gave up 5 bases; unmatched junction bases: 4. CDR3 length equals 14 residues. CDR1 and CDR2 from the germline V gene are LGHDT and YNNKEL (reference sequence). The CDR3 loop is CASSPTGGFTEAFF. CDR3 nucleotide sequence: TGTGCCAGCAGCCCGACAGGGGGCTTTACTGAAGCTTTCTTT.